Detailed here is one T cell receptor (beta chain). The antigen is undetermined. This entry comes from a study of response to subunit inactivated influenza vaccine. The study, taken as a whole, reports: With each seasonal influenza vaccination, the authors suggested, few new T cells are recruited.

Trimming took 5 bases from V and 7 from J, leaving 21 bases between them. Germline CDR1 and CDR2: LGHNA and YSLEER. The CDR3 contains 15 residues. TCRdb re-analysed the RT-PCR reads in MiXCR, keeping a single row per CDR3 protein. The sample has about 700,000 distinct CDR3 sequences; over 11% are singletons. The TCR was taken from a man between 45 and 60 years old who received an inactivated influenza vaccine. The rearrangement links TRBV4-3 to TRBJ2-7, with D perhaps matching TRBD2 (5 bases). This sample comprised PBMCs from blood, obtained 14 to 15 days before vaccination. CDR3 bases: TGCGCCAGCAGCTACCGGGAAGGTCGGGAAGCTGAGCAGTACTTC. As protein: CASSYREGREAEQYF.